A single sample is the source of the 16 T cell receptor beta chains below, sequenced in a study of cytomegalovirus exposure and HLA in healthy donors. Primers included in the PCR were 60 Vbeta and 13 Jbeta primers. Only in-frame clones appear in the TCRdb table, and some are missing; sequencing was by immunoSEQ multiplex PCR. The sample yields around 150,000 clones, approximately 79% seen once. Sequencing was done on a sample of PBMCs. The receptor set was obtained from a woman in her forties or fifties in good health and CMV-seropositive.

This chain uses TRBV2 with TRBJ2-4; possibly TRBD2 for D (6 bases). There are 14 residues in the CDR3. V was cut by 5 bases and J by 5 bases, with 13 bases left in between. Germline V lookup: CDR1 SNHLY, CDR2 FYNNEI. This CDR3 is CASSTGTFQNIQYF. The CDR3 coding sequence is TGTGCCAGCAGTACCGGGACTTTCCAAAACATTCAGTACTTC.

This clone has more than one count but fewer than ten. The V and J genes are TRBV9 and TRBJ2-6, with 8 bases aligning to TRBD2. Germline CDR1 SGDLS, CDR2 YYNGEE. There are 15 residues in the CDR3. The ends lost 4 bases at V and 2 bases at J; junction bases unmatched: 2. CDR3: CASSLGGAGANVLTF. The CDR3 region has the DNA TGTGCCAGCAGCCTCGGGGGGGCTGGGGCCAACGTCCTGACTTTC.

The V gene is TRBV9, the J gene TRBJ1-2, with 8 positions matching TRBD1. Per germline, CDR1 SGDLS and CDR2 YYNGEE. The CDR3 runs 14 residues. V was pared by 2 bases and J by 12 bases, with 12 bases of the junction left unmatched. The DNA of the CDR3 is TGTGCCAGCAGCGTCGTCCCGGGACAGGACGGAAACACCTTC. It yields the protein CASSVVPGQDGNTF.

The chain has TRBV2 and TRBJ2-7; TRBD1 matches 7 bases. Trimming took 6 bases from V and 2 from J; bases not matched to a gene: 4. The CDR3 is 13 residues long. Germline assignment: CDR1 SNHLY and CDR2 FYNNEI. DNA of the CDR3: TGTGCCAGCAGCACCACAGGGGCCTACGAGCAGTACTTC. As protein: CASSTTGAYEQYF.

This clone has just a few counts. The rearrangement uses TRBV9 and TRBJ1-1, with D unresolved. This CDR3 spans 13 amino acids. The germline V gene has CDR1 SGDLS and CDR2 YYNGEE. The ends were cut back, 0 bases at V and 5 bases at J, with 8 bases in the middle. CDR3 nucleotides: TGTGCCAGCAGCGTAGCCCCGGGAACTGAAGCTTTCTTT. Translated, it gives CASSVAPGTEAFF.

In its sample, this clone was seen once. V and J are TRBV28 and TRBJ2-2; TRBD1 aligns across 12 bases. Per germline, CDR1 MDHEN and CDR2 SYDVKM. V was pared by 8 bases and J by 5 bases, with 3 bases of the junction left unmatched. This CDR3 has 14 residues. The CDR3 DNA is TGTGCCAGCGGGGGACAGGGGGCAACCGGGGAGCTGTTTTTT. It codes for CASGGQGATGELFF.

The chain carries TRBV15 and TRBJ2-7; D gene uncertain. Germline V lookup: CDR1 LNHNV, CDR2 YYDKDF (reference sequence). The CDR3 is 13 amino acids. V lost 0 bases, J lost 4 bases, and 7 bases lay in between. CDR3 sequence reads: CATSRERRYEQYF. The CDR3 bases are TGTGCCACCAGCAGAGAAAGGCGGTACGAGCAGTACTTC.

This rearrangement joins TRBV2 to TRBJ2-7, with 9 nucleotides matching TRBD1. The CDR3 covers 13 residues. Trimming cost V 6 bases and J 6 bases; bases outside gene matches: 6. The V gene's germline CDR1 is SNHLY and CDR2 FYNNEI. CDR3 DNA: TGTGCCAGCAGGGGGGACAGGGTCGGCGAGCAGTACTTC. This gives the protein CASRGDRVGEQYF. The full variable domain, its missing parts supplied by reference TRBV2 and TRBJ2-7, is EPEVTQTPSHQVTQMGQEVILRCVPISNHLYFYWYRQILGQKVEFLVSFYNNEISEKSEIFDDQFSVERPDGSNFTLKIRSTKLEDSAMYFCASRGDRVGEQYFGPGTRLTVT.

This CDR3 reads CASSPSALQGAYGYTF. The CDR3 DNA reads TGCGCCAGCAGCCCGAGTGCCCTACAGGGGGCCTATGGCTACACCTTC. J is TRBJ1-2 and V is TRBV4-1; 9 nucleotides match TRBD1. The CDR3 is made up of 16 amino acids. With V trimmed by 4 bases and J by 4 bases, 10 bases remained unmatched. CDR1 is MGHRA and CDR2 is YSYEKL in the germline V gene.

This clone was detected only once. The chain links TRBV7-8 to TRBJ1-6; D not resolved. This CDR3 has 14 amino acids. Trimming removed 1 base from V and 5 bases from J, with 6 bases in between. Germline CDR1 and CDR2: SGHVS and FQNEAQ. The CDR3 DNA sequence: TGTGCCAGCAGCTTAGAGAGGGATAATTCACCCCTCCACTTT. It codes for CASSLERDNSPLHF. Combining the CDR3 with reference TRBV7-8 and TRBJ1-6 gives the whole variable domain GAGVSQSPRYKVAKRGQDVALRCDPISGHVSLFWYQQALGQGPEFLTYFQNEAQLDKSGLPSDRFFAERPEGSVSTLKIQRTQQEDSAVYLCASSLERDNSPLHFGNGTRLTVT.

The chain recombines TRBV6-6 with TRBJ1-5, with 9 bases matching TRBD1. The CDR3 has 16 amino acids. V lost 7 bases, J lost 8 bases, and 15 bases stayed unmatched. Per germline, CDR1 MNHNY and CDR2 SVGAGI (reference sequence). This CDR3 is CASTHPPRQGEKPQHF. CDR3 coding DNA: TGTGCCAGCACCCACCCCCCTCGACAGGGGGAGAAGCCCCAGCATTTT.

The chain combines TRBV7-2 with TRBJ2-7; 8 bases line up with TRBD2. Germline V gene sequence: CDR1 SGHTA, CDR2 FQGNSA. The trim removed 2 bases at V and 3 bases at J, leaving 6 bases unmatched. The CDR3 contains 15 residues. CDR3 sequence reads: CASSLRTSLGYEQYF. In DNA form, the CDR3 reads TGTGCCAGCAGCTTACGGACTAGCTTAGGCTACGAGCAGTACTTC.

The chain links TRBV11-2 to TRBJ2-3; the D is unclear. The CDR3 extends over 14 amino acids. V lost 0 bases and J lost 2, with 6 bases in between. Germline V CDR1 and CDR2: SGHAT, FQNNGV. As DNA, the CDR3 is TGTGCCAGCAGCTTAGACAGATACACAGATACGCAGTATTTT. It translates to CASSLDRYTDTQYF.

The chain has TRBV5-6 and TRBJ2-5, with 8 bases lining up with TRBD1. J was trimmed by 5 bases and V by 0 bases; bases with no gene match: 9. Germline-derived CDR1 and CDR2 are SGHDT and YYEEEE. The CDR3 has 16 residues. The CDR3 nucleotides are TGTGCCAGCAGCTTGGGCGCAGGGGGCTTGGGGGAGACCCAGTACTTC. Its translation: CASSLGAGGLGETQYF.

The CDR3 DNA follows: TGTGCCAGCAGCGCGGGACAGGGACTCGATAACTATGGCTACACCTTC. It codes for CASSAGQGLDNYGYTF. The chain joins TRBV2 to TRBJ1-2, with 9 bases identical to TRBD1. The CDR3 is 16 amino acids. V lost 6 bases and J lost 1; bases outside the gene matches: 9. Germline CDR1 and CDR2: SNHLY and FYNNEI. Looking up the rest from reference TRBV2 and TRBJ1-2 gives the full variable domain: EPEVTQTPSHQVTQMGQEVILRCVPISNHLYFYWYRQILGQKVEFLVSFYNNEISEKSEIFDDQFSVERPDGSNFTLKIRSTKLEDSAMYFCASSAGQGLDNYGYTFGSGTRLTVV.

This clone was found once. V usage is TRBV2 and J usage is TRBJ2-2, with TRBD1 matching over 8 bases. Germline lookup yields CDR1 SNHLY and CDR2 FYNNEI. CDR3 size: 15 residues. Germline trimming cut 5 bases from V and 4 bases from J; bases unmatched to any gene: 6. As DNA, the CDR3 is TGTGCCAGCAGTACAGTGACAGGGGTCACCGGGGAGCTGTTTTTT. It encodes CASSTVTGVTGELFF.